Each of the 26 T cell receptor beta chains below was sequenced from the same sample in a study of cytomegalovirus exposure and HLA in healthy donors. PCR primers comprised 60 Vbeta and 13 Jbeta primers. Here immunoSEQ multiplex PCR was the method, and the copy in TCRdb shows in-frame clones only, minus some. The listing records over 65,000 clones. Sequencing was done on a sample of PBMCs. These receptors originate from a man younger than 40 in good health and CMV-seronegative.

The rearrangement joins TRBV7-6 to TRBJ1-5; D gene uncertain. V was cut by 1 base and J by 0 bases, with 16 bases left in between. The CDR3 covers 18 residues. Per the germline V gene, CDR1 is SGHVS and CDR2 is FNYEAQ. The CDR3 region has the DNA TGTGCCAGCAGCTTAGAGGCGAGGGAGTGGGCTAGCAATCAGCCCCAGCATTTT. This gives the protein CASSLEAREWASNQPQHF.

The CDR3 nucleotides are TGTGCCAGCGAGGTCAGCCCGTACACTGAAGCTTTCTTT. It translates to CASEVSPYTEAFF. The V and J genes are TRBV6-1 and TRBJ1-1; no clear D. The CDR3 totals 13 residues. V was pared by 8 bases and J by 3 bases, with 13 bases between. The germline gives CDR1 MNHNS, CDR2 SASEGT.

In the case of this clone: The identical CDR3 is also encoded by other nucleotide sequences in the sample. The chain combines TRBV6-1 with TRBJ2-7; no reliable D call. Germline CDR1 MNHNS, CDR2 SASEGT. The CDR3 is 13 residues long. Trimming removed 1 base from V and 1 base from J, with 5 bases in between. The CDR3 DNA follows: TGTGCCAGCAGTGAAGGCCTATCCTACGAGCAGTACTTC. It codes for CASSEGLSYEQYF.

The rearrangement joins TRBV5-4 to TRBJ2-5, with TRBD2 identical over 8 bases. The J segment lost 3 bases and the V segment lost 0 bases, leaving 1 base of the junction unmatched. From germline, CDR1 is SGHNT and CDR2 YYREEE (reference sequence). The CDR3 consists of 14 residues. The CDR3 coding sequence is TGTGCCAGCAGCTTGGAACTAGCGGAAGAGACCCAGTACTTC. Its translation: CASSLELAEETQYF. Based on the CDR3 plus reference TRBV5-4 and TRBJ2-5, the full variable domain is ETGVTQSPTHLIKTRGQQVTLRCSSQSGHNTVSWYQQALGQGPQFIFQYYREEENGRGNFPPRFSGLQFPNYSSELNVNALELDDSALYLCASSLELAEETQYFGPGTRLLVL.

The rearrangement links TRBV7-2 to TRBJ1-2; 8 bases fit TRBD1. After removal of 5 bases from V and 8 bases from J, the junction contained 13 bases not matched to a gene. This CDR3 has 15 residues. Germline-derived CDR1 and CDR2 are SGHTA and FQGNSA. The CDR3 loop reads CASSPRGGRGQGYTF. In nucleotides, the CDR3 is TGTGCCAGCAGCCCCAGGGGGGGCAGGGGGCAGGGCTACACCTTC.

This sequence joins TRBV20-1 and TRBJ2-7; D is possibly TRBD1 (5 bases). V dropped 6 bases and J dropped 1 base, with 7 bases sitting between them. The CDR3 sequence is 11 residues long. CDR1 DFQATT and CDR2 SNEGSKA come from the germline V gene (reference sequence). The CDR3 is CSAAGSYEQYF. In nucleotides, the CDR3 is TGCAGTGCAGCAGGGTCCTACGAGCAGTACTTC.

CDR3 nucleotide sequence: TGTGCCAGCAGTTTAGGTACTAGAGAGCAGTACTTC. It encodes CASSLGTREQYF. This chain joins TRBV27 and TRBJ2-7; perhaps TRBD2 as D (5 bases). Deletions cut 2 bases from V and 7 bases from J, with 9 bases between. CDR1 and CDR2 (germline): MNHEY, SMNVEV (reference sequence). This CDR3 comprises 12 residues.

V and J are TRBV15 and TRBJ1-6; maybe TRBD1 (6 bases). The V and J ends lost 4 bases and 13 bases respectively, with 17 bases between them. The CDR3 sequence is 14 residues long. In germline, CDR1 is LNHNV, CDR2 YYDKDF (reference sequence). The CDR3 DNA reads as TGTGCCACCAGCATCGCCAGGGGCGCCGGGCCCCTCCACTTT. This codes for CATSIARGAGPLHF.

V is TRBV11-3 and J is TRBJ2-1; a possible D gene is TRBD2 (7 bases). Trimming pared 2 bases from V and 12 bases from J, leaving 14 bases between. CDR1 and CDR2 from the germline V gene are SGHNT and YENEEA. The CDR3 runs to 13 residues. The CDR3, as DNA: TGTGCCAGCAGCTTATCCGTAGGGGGGGGGCAGTTCTTC. Encoded protein: CASSLSVGGGQFF. The full variable domain, in which reference TRBV11-3 and TRBJ2-1 provide the parts outside the CDR3, is EAGVVQSPRYKIIEKKQPVAFWCNPISGHNTLYWYLQNLGQGPELLIRYENEEAVDDSQLPKDRFSAERLKGVDSTLKIQPAELGDSAVYLCASSLSVGGGQFFGPGTRLTVL.

This sequence joins TRBV4-2 and TRBJ2-7; 9 bases agree with TRBD2. Trimming at V came to 0 bases and at J to 5 bases, leaving 8 bases not matched to a gene. The CDR3 length is 16 residues. CDR1 is LGHNA and CDR2 is YNFKEQ in the germline V gene. The CDR3 sequence: CASSQELSAGGNEQYF. For the CDR3, the DNA is TGTGCCAGCAGCCAAGAACTCTCAGCGGGGGGAAACGAGCAGTACTTC.

The gene calls are TRBV28 and TRBJ2-7; 8 bases agree with TRBD2. Trimming removed 7 bases from V and 2 bases from J; junction bases left unmatched: 10. Germline CDR1 is MDHEN and CDR2 is SYDVKM. CDR3 length: 15 residues. The CDR3 here is CASTWGSGTPYEQYF. In DNA, the CDR3 is TGTGCCAGCACCTGGGGTAGCGGGACCCCCTACGAGCAGTACTTC.

The J gene is TRBJ1-2, the V gene TRBV5-6; 9 bases agree with TRBD1. This CDR3 comprises 14 residues. The germline gives CDR1 SGHDT, CDR2 YYEEEE. J lost 8 bases, V lost 5 bases, and 10 bases had no gene match. The DNA for the CDR3 is TGTGCCAGCAGGGGGGGGACAGGGAGTTCCGGCTACACCTTC. Its protein is CASRGGTGSSGYTF.

This chain joins TRBV6-6 and TRBJ2-7; the D gene is possibly TRBD1 (5 bases). CDR1 MNHNY and CDR2 SVGAGI come from the germline V gene (reference sequence). The CDR3 runs 14 residues. V was shortened by 7 bases and J by 5 bases, with 18 bases between the two germline ends. The CDR3 region has the DNA TGTGCCAGCACCCCCGACGGCCCAGGGAACGAGCAGTACTTC. Translating gives CASTPDGPGNEQYF.

The chain has TRBV4-1 and TRBJ1-4, with 8 bases identical to TRBD1. The CDR3 totals 17 residues. From germline, CDR1 is MGHRA and CDR2 YSYEKL. V lost 1 base, J lost 8 bases, and 12 bases stayed unmatched. In DNA, the CDR3 is TGCGCCAGCAGCCAAGTACGAAGGCAGGGGGCAGGGGAAAAACTGTTTTTT. It codes for CASSQVRRQGAGEKLFF.

The chain joins TRBV30 to TRBJ2-1, with 10 nucleotides matching TRBD2. After removal of 0 bases from V and 3 bases from J, the junction contained 5 bases not matched to a gene. The CDR3 runs 16 residues. Germline V gene sequence: CDR1 GTSNPN, CDR2 SVGIG (reference sequence). This chain's CDR3 is CAWSVRTSGYYNEQFF. The CDR3 DNA follows: TGTGCCTGGAGTGTAAGGACTAGCGGTTACTACAATGAGCAGTTCTTC.

The CDR3: CASSSTSGIYEQYF. The CDR3 bases are TGCGCCAGCAGCTCTACTAGCGGGATCTACGAGCAGTACTTC. This chain connects TRBV5-1 to TRBJ2-7, with 10 bases that match TRBD2. The germline V gene encodes CDR1 SGHRS and CDR2 YFSETQ. The ends lost 3 bases at V and 3 bases at J; junction bases unmatched: 3. The CDR3 length is 14 residues.

This chain connects TRBV4-1 to TRBJ1-2, with unresolved D. Germline CDR1 is MGHRA and CDR2 is YSYEKL. CDR3 length: 14 residues. V lost 0 bases, J lost 6 bases, and 11 bases lay in between. This CDR3 is CASSQEWGGNGYTF. CDR3 DNA: TGCGCCAGCAGCCAAGAATGGGGAGGGAATGGCTACACCTTC.

The chain employs TRBV25-1 and TRBJ2-7; D is unclear. Germline CDR1 is MGHDK and CDR2 is SYGVNS. The CDR3 is 12 amino acids. V shed 4 bases and J shed 4 bases, with 8 bases lying between them. CDR3 in amino acids: CASSGAQYEQYF. CDR3 in DNA: TGTGCCAGCAGTGGGGCCCAATACGAGCAGTACTTC.

The genes are TRBV5-1 and TRBJ2-3, with 10 bases fitting TRBD2. The length of the CDR3 is 17 residues. J gave up 7 bases and V 4 bases, and 15 bases lay outside the gene matches. CDR1 is SGHRS and CDR2 is YFSETQ in the germline V gene. The DNA of the CDR3 is TGCGCCAGCAGCCCCCGGGGGGGGACTAGCGAAGGTAATACGCAGTATTTT. It specifies CASSPRGGTSEGNTQYF.

The genes are TRBV7-2 and TRBJ2-7, with TRBD2 identical over 8 bases. CDR1 SGHTA and CDR2 FQGNSA come from the germline V gene. V gave up 3 bases and J gave up 0 bases; unmatched junction bases: 4. This CDR3 is built from 15 residues. The DNA of the CDR3 is TGTGCCAGCAGCTTGGGTAGCGGGACCTCCTACGAGCAGTACTTC. Protein product: CASSLGSGTSYEQYF.

This clone shows up as medium-sized (0.01 to 0.1%) by frequency. V and J are TRBV7-6 and TRBJ1-1; the D gene is possibly TRBD1 (5 bases). CDR1 is SGHVS, CDR2 FNYEAQ, per germline. With 5 bases removed from V and 11 bases from J, the gap between germline ends came to 21 bases. The CDR3 runs to 14 residues. The CDR3 is CASSPRGRLKTAFF. CDR3 in DNA: TGTGCCAGCAGCCCTCGGGGGAGGCTAAAAACGGCTTTCTTT.

This chain links TRBV9 with TRBJ2-7, with TRBD2 identical over 10 bases. The CDR3 length is 13 residues. Per the germline V gene, CDR1 is SGDLS and CDR2 is YYNGEE. Unmatched junction bases numbered 5, after V lost 4 bases and J lost 7 bases. CDR3 in DNA: TGTGCCAGCAGCCCGCGGACTAGCGGAGAGCAGTACTTC. This sequence encodes CASSPRTSGEQYF.

The chain recombines TRBV18 with TRBJ2-7; 10 bases are shared with TRBD1. This CDR3 contains 13 residues. J was trimmed by 6 bases and V by 1 base; bases with no gene match: 0. CDR1 KGHSH and CDR2 LQKENI come from the germline V gene. The CDR3: CASSPRQGAEQYF. CDR3 nucleotide sequence: TGTGCCAGCTCACCACGACAGGGGGCCGAGCAGTACTTC.

The J gene is TRBJ2-5, the V gene TRBV7-9, with D perhaps TRBD2 (5 bases). V was pared by 0 bases and J by 0 bases, with 11 bases between. The CDR3 runs 16 residues. Germline values: CDR1 SEHNR, CDR2 FQNEAQ (reference sequence). The CDR3 DNA reads TGTGCCAGCAGCTTAGCTTCCGGGGTGCACCAAGAGACCCAGTACTTC. Residues: CASSLASGVHQETQYF.

V and J are TRBV7-3 and TRBJ2-1, with 8 bases identical to TRBD2. V was clipped by 5 bases and J by 10 bases; unmatched bases: 7. Germline CDR1 is SGHTA and CDR2 is FQGTGA. The CDR3 runs to 13 residues. This chain's CDR3 is CASSISGGTEQFF. The CDR3 DNA reads as TGTGCCAGCAGCATCAGCGGGGGTACAGAGCAGTTCTTC.

The J gene is TRBJ2-1, the V gene TRBV4-3; D call uncertain. Germline lookup yields CDR1 LGHNA and CDR2 YSLEER. The CDR3 contains 15 residues. Trimming took off 0 bases at V and 0 bases at J, with 6 bases between the two ends. The CDR3 DNA sequence: TGCGCCAGCAGCCAAGATAGGAGCTCCTACAATGAGCAGTTCTTC. This translates into CASSQDRSSYNEQFF.